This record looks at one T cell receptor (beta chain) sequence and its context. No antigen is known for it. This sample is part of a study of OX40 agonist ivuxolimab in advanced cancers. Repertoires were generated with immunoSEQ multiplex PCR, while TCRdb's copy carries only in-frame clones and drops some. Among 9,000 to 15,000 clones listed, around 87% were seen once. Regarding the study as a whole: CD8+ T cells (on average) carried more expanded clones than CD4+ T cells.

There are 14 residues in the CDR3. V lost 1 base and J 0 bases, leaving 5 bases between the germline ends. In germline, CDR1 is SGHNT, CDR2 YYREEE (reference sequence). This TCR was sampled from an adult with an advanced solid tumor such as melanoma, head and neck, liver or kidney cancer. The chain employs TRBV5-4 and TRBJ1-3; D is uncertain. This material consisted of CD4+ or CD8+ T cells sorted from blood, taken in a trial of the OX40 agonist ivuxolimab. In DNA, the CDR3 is TGTGCCAGCAGCTTGAGTGGCTCTGGAAACACCATATATTTT. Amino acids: CASSLSGSGNTIYF.